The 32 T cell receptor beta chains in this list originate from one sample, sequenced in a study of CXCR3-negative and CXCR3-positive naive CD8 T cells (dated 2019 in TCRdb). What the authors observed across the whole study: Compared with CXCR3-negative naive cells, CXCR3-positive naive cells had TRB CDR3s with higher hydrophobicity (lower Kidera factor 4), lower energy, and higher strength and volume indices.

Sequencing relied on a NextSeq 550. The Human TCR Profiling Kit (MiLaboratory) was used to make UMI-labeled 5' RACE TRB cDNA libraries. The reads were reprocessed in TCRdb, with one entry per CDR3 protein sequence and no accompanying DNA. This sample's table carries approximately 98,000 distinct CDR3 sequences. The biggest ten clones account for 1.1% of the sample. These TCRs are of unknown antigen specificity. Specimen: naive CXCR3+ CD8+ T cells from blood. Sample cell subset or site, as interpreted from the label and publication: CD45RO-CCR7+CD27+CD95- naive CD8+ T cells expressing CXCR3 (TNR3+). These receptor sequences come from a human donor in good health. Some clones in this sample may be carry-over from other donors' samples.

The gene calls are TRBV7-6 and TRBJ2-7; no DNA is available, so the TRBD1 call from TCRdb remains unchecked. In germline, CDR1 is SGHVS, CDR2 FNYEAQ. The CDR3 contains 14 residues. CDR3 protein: CASSPGTGAYEQYF.

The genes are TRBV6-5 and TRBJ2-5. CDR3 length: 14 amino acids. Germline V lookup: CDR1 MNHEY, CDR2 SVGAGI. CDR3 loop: CASSYYRGQETQYF.

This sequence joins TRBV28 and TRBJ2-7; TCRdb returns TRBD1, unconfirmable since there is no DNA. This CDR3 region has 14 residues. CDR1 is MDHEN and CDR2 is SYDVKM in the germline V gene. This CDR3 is CASRLPGQNYEQYF. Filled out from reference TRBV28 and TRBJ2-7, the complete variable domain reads DVKVTQSSRYLVKRTGEKVFLECVQDMDHENMFWYRQDPGLGLRLIYFSYDVKMKEKGDIPEGYSVSREKKERFSLILESASTNQTSMYLCASRLPGQNYEQYFGPGTRLTVT.

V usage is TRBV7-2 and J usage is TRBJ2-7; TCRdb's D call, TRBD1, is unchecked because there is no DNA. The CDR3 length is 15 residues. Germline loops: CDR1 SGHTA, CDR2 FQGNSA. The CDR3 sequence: CASSLIRSPLDEQYF.

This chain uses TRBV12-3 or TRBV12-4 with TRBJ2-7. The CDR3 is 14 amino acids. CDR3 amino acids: CASSLIQNPYEQYF.

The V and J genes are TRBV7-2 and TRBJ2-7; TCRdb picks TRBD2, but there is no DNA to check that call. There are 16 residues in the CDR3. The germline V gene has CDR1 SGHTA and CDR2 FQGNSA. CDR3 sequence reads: CASSLYSSGGAYEQYF.

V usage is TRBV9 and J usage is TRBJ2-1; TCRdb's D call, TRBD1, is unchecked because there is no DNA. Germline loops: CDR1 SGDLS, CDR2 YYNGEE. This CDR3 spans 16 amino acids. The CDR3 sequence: CASSVAVDRAFNEQFF.

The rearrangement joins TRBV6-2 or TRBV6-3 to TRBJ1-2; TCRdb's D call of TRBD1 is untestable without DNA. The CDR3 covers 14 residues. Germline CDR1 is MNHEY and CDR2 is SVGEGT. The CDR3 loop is CASSYVGTGYGYTF.

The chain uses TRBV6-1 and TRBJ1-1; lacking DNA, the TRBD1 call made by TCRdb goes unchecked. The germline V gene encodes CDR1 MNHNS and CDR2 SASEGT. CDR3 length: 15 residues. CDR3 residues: CASSLRTGPGSEAFF.

Here the CDR3 reads CASSSGFAKNIQYF. The V gene is TRBV7-9, the J gene TRBJ2-4. CDR3 length: 14 residues. The germline CDR1 and CDR2 sequences are SEHNR and FQNEAQ (reference sequence).

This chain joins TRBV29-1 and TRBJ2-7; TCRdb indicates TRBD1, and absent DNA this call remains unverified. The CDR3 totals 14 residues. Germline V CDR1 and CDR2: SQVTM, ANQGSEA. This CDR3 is CSVKYDGQAYEQYF.

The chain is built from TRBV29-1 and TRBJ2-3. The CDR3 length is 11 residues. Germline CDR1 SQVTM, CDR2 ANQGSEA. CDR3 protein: CSVPGADTQYF.

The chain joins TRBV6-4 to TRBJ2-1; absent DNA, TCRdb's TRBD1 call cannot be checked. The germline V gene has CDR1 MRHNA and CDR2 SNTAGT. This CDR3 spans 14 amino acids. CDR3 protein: CASSTSGGSDEQFF.

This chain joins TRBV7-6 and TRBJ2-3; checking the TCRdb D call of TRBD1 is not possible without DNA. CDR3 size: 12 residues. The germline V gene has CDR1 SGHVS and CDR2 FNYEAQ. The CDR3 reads CASRGETDTQYF.

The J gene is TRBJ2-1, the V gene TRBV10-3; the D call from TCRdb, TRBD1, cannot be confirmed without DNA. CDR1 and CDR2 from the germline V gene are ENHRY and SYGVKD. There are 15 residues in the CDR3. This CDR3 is CAISDTGELDNEQFF.

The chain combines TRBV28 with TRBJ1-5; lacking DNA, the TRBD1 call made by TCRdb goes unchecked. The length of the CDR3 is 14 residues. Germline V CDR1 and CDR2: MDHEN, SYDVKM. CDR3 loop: CASSARAVYQPQHF.

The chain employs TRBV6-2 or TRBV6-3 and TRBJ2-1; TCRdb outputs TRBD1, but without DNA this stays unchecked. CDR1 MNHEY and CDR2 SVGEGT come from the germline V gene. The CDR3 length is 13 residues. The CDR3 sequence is CASSYQGPNEQFF.

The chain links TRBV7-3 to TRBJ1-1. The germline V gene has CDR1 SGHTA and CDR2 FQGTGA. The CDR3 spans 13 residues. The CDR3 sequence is CASSLTVNTEAFF.

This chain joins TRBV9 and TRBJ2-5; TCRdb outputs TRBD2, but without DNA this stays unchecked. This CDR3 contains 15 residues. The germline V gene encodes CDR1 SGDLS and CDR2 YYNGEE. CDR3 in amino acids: CASSGRGGADETQYF.

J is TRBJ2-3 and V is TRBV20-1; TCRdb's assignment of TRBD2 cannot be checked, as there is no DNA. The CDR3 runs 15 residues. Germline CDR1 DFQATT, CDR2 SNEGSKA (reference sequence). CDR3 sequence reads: CSAGAGAGDHGTQYF.

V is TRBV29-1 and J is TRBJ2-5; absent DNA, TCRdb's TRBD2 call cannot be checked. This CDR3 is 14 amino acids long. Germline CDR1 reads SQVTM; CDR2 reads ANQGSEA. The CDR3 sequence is CSVLGLAGEETQYF.

The CDR3 spells CASSPTKRGQIFTDTQYF. The chain is built from TRBV7-2 and TRBJ2-3; the TRBD1 assignment by TCRdb is unverifiable without DNA. The CDR3 contains 18 residues. Germline V gene lookup returns CDR1 SGHTA and CDR2 FQGNSA.

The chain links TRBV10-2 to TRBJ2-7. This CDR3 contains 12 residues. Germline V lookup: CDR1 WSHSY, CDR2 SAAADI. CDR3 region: CASMNWGIEQYF.

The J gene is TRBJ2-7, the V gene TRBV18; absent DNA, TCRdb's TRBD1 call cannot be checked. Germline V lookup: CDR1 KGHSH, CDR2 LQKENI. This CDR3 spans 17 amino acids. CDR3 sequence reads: CASSPFGGEGPTYEQYF.

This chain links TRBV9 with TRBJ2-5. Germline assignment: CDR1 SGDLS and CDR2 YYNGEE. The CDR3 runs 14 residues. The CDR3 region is CASSADGRLETQYF.

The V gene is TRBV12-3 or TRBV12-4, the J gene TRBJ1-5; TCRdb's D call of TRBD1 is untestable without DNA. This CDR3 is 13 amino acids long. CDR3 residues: CASSSGANQPQHF.

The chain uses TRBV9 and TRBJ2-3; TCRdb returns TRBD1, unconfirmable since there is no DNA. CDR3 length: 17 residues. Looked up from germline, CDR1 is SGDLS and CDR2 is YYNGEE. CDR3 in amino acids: CASSVAGTPLQEDTQYF.

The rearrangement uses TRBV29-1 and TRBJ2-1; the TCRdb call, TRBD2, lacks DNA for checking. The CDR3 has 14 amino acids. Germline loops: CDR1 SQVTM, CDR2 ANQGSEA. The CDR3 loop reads CSVGPGLDYNEQFF.

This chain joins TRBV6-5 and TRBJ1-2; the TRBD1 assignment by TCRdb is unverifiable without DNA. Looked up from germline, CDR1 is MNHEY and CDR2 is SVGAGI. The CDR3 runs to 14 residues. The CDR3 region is CASSTGSWDNGYTF.

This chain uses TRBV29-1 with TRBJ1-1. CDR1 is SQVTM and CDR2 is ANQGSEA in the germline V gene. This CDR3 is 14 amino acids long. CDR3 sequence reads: CSASGSLLNTEAFF.

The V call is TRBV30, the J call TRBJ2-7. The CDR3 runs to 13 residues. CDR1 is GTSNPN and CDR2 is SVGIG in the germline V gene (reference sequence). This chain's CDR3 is CAWRSPEFYEQYF.

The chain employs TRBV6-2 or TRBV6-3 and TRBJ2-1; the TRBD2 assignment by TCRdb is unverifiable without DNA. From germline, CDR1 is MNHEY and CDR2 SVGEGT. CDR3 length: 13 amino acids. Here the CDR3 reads CASTLFSYNEQFF.